This TCR beta chain was recovered during a study of T-cell memory formation after mild COVID-19. Study outcomes and limitations: The SARS-CoV-2 specificity of second-wave clones reaching peak at day 37 remained unverified. Clones that contracted clustered mainly in CM and EM if CD4+ and in EMRA if CD8+. Pre-infection memory carried some responding clones, suggesting that cross-reactive memory joined.

Constant-segment primers were used for 5'RACE, and the resulting TCR alpha and TCR beta cDNA libraries carried sample barcodes and UMIs. In TCRdb, the 5' RACE reads were re-called with MiXCR into one record per CDR3 protein. Found here are a few hundred thousand distinct CDR3 sequences, about 20% of them singletons; the top ten hold around 9.2%. On this clonotype: Its antigen is not identified.

Sequenced: PBMCs or a T cell subset sorted from them (not recorded which). The TCR originated in an adult woman who had mild COVID-19 (a few samples of this study predate the infection). Cell type and time point are not known.

CDR3 coding DNA: TGCAGCGTTGCCACAGGGTCAGGGAGCAATCAGCCCCAGCATTTT. This codes for CSVATGSGSNQPQHF. The gene calls are TRBV29-1 and TRBJ1-5, with D maybe TRBD1 (6 bases). The V gene lost 4 bases and the J gene lost 1 base, with 14 bases spanning the gap. CDR1 and CDR2 (germline): SQVTM, ANQGSEA. The CDR3 runs 15 residues. The full variable domain, completed using reference TRBV29-1 and TRBJ1-5, is SAVISQKPSRDICQRGTSLTIQCQVDSQVTMMFWYRQQPGQSLTLIATANQGSEATYESGFVIDKFPISRPNLTFSTLTVSNMSPEDSSIYLCSVATGSGSNQPQHFGDGTRLSIL.